This paragraph covers one TCR beta chain sequence. No antigen is known for it. This specimen belongs to a study of spatial heterogeneity in lung cancer. Overall study: Around two years after resection was the median timing of the follow-up PBMC samples, which were sequenced when available.

Between the trimmed V and J ends, which lost 2 bases and 2 bases, there was a span of 7 bases. The CDR3 loop spans 13 amino acids. Germline assignment: CDR1 SGHNT and CDR2 YENEEA. In the library, each TCR cDNA molecule bore its own unique molecular identifier. TCRdb reprocessed the 5' RACE reads via MiXCR and lists one record per CDR3 protein. The data contain around 120,000 distinct CDR3 sequences, about 12% of them singletons. The time point was: blood at routine non-recurrence follow-up after resection. Whole RNA, isolated from tumor, nontumor lung or frozen PBMC, was sequenced without prior sorting. Whole-study findings and limits: Follow-up blood showed ubiquitous expanded tumor TCRs less than blood at resection did.

The rearrangement links TRBV11-3 to TRBJ2-7; no definite D call. The sample here was PBMCs, taken at follow-up. This clonotype originated in a male donor with early-stage non-small cell lung cancer. The CDR3 here is CASSLFNAYEQYF. DNA for the CDR3: TGTGCCAGCAGCTTATTCAACGCCTACGAGCAGTACTTC.